This TCR beta chain was obtained from a study of OX40 agonist ivuxolimab in advanced cancers. The CDR3 has 16 amino acids. Trimming removed 5 bases from V and 0 bases from J, with 12 bases in between. The germline V gene encodes CDR1 SGHNT and CDR2 YYREEE (reference sequence). TCRdb's table, derived via immunoSEQ multiplex PCR, lists solely in-frame clones and lacks some. The table lists roughly 66,000 clones, under 85% of them singletons. Comments on this clone: What it recognizes is unknown.

Study-wide points: At 0.1 to 3.0 mg/kg and by week 6, clonal expansion occurred in CD4+ and CD8+ blood T cells. The 0.1-3.0 mg/kg partial responders had among the lowest clonal expansion.

The specimen was CD4+ or CD8+ T cells sorted from blood, collected in a trial of the OX40 agonist ivuxolimab. The V call is TRBV5-4, the J call TRBJ2-6; the D gene is possibly TRBD2 (6 bases). This receptor was identified in an adult with an advanced solid tumor such as melanoma, head and neck, liver or kidney cancer. The CDR3 nucleotides are TGTGCCAGCAGGGGGACTCTGAACTCTGGGGCCAACGTCCTGACTTTC. Translated: CASRGTLNSGANVLTF.